This paragraph covers one TCR beta chain sequence. This sample was included in a study of CD8+CD57+ T cells in acquired aplastic anemia. Study-wide background: Roughly 3 ug was the average amount of DNA from sorted CD4+ and CD8+ cells.

The study profiled TCR beta VDJ and CDR3 using genomic DNA as template. TCRdb recomputed calls from the reads with MiXCR, one row per CDR3 protein. The sample yields a few hundred thousand distinct CDR3 sequences, around 50% seen once. CD8+CD57+ cell expansion had been shown by flow cytometry in patients chosen for sequencing. The V end was cut by 1 base, the J end by 6 bases, with 13 bases between. The germline gives CDR1 SEHNR, CDR2 FQNEAQ (reference sequence). There are 14 residues in the CDR3. The receptor was derived from a human donor with aplastic anemia. Material for sequencing was sorted CD4+, CD8+, or CD8+CD57+ T cells (not recorded which) from PBMCs. The rearrangement joins TRBV7-9 to TRBJ2-7; D might be TRBD2 (6 bases). The CDR3 protein is CASSLEAGSAEQYF. The CDR3 DNA follows: TGTGCCAGCAGCTTAGAGGCGGGGTCAGCCGAGCAGTACTTC.